This T cell receptor (beta chain) stems from a study of T cell changes during pregnancy in multiple sclerosis. Produced via immunoSEQ multiplex PCR; TCRdb's table is partial and in-frame only. Of tens of thousands of clones detected, roughly 90% appear once; the ten largest clones hold approximately 5.1%. V gave up 0 bases and J gave up 4 bases; unmatched junction bases: 10. Per germline, CDR1 LGHNA and CDR2 YNFKEQ. The CDR3 length is 17 residues. The material sequenced was peripheral blood, taken in the third trimester of pregnancy. The clonotype originates from a female donor in good health, enrolled as a control in a pregnancy study. J is TRBJ2-3 and V is TRBV4-2; 7 bases are shared with TRBD2. This CDR3 is CASSQEGVWGGADTQYF. CDR3 sequence (DNA): TGTGCCAGCAGCCAAGAGGGGGTGTGGGGAGGGGCAGATACGCAGTATTTT.